The entry below gives a single T cell receptor (beta chain) sequence along with its context. The sample comes from a study of shared T cell receptors in the human thymus. Profiled with immunoSEQ multiplex PCR; TCRdb holds only in-frame clones, not every one. The sample carries approximately 660,000 clones, 85% to 90% recorded once. This CDR3 is 15 amino acids long. Germline V CDR1 and CDR2: MNHEY, SMNVEV (reference sequence). V was pared by 5 bases and J by 1 base, with 3 bases of the junction left unmatched. These data also formed part of another study, on human thymus T cells. That investigation notes: Donors were healthy Finnish infants having corrective surgery for congenital heart defects. Thymic and blood repertoires appeared to show biased V and J gene usage.

The chain combines TRBV27 with TRBJ2-1, with TRBD1 matching 9 bases. This sequence was found in a boy younger than two with a congenital heart defect. The sequenced material came from thymocytes. This CDR3 is CASSQGQGSYNEQFF. The CDR3 bases are TGTGCCAGCAGTCAGGGACAGGGATCCTACAATGAGCAGTTCTTC.